Listed here is a single TCR beta chain. There are a few counts of this clone. The antigen it binds to is not known. No clone much larger than this one lies a single base away; base qualities are absent. The entry originates in a study of shared clonotypes between healthy human individuals (TCRdb year 2020). For the wider study: A few men and a couple of women, aged 18 to 49 years, made up the cohort. For each donor, CD4 naive and CD4 memory were each given three plates, CD8 naive was given two plates, and CD8 memory was given one plate. Per donor, leukapheresis produced somewhere between about 0.9 and 9 billion PBMCs. Blood TCR repertoires of five healthy adults were deeply sequenced to estimate repertoire size and the extent of clonotype sharing between individuals. Different laboratories and diverse techniques were used to prepare libraries and sequence TCR repertoires, to increase sequencing depth and limit assay-specific biases. General findings and caveats noted by the study authors: Based on pairwise subsampling, the degree of clonotype sharing among donors was expected to be affected by sequencing depth. When a handful of donors were compared, the shared fraction of clonotypes was approximately 5% for naive CD4, 3.5% to 4% for naive CD8, roughly 2.5% for memory CD4, and 0.35% to 0.4% for memory CD8. Sampling was limited to blood, and TCR repertoires in tissue likely differ from TCR repertoires in blood. Because the study included only a small number of donors, the genetic and exposure-history diversity represented was limited. Clonotypes shared by all four sorted-subset donors showed higher generation probabilities than non-shared clonotypes. Naive subsets generally had larger estimated clonotype richness than memory subsets. Incomplete sequencing was indicated by rarefaction of sorted-subset datasets, despite the large sequencing depth.

Using the deep immunoSEQ assay, TCR CDR3 regions were amplified from genomic DNA by multiplex PCR. Extracted genomic DNA from each cell subset was distributed evenly across all wells of several immunoSEQ 96-well plates, and each plate was treated as a replicate. For sorted subsets, 150 to 250 ng genomic DNA, equal to about 30,000 T cell genomes, was loaded into each replicate PCR. Purified libraries were measured with a Qubit 3.0 fluorometer, size-checked on a Bioanalyzer 2100, and measured again with the KAPA Library Quantification kit. Every immunoSEQ 96-well plate was sequenced on a dedicated single-read 150-cycle Illumina NextSeq 550 flow cell. Concerning the study's data processing: Because the immunoSEQ output included only junctional sequences and no quality scores, the filtering could not be the same as the filtering used for full-length reads. Sequences were annotated with PyIR, a Python wrapper for IgBLAST v1.9, using IMGT germline references to assign V/J genes and CDR3. Reads with weak V/J assignments (E-value above 1e-6), missing CDR3, stop codons, out-of-frame junctions, or ambiguous translated residues were removed. V3J clonotypes were defined as sequences sharing the same inferred V gene, J gene, and CDR3 amino acid sequence. Percentage overlap between repertoires was computed as shared unique clonotypes divided by the size of the smaller repertoire. RTK rarefaction, the Chao1 estimator, and Recon v2.1 estimates of unobserved clonotypes were used to assess repertoire richness. OLGA was used to compute generation probabilities for all TCRbeta clonotypes that the gDNA method yielded from several donors. The table comes from immuneACCESS by way of TCRdb, which keeps in-frame sequences with V and J called. Part of the clones is missing from these tables; in studies checked, under half for an unresolved V gene and the rest for unknown reasons. V and J calls and clone size follow that table, whereas D and trimming were derived from the DNA. Within this sample are about 110,000 clones, with 55% to 80% of them counted one time only. The ten largest clonotypes hold 20% to 25% of the sample.

V lost 7 bases and J lost 4 bases; the stretch between them is 14 bases long. Inclusive of the bounding cysteine and phenylalanine, the CDR3 is 14 residues long. Left in the record is the CDR3 DNA by itself, 42 bases read in frame from the first base. The germline V gene specifies MDHEN as CDR1 and SYDVKM as CDR2. The donors were healthy, HIV-negative adults who had no recently reported acute infections or vaccinations. Every donor was a Caucasian adult living in Nashville, Tennessee, USA. The CD8 memory samples were a combination of magnetically selected CD45RO+ cells and CCR7-negative CD45RA+ effector memory (TemRA) cells. Blood was obtained by leukapheresis, after which PBMCs were separated by Ficoll-Histopaque density gradient centrifugation and cryopreserved in liquid nitrogen vapor phase. Analytical flow cytometry was used to check the purity and quantity of each magnetically sorted T cell population. Genomic DNA was isolated from each sorted fraction and quantified by UV absorbance on a Nanodrop 2000c.

The sample consisted of memory CD8+ T cells sorted from blood. In the paper's terms, the cell subset or site label means: CD45RO+ cells pooled with CCR7-negative TemRA cells. Here the chain combines TRBV28 and TRBJ1-5; a confident D gene designation cannot be given. This TCR came from a woman younger than 45 in good health. The CDR3 protein is CASTYGWGNQPQHF. The nucleotides are TGTGCCAGCACCTATGGTTGGGGTAATCAGCCCCAGCATTTT.